Below, 19 T cell receptor beta chains from the same sample are listed, as sequenced in a study of identical twins. MiXCR was run by TCRdb on the 5' RACE reads, yielding one entry per CDR3 protein. This repertoire shows a few hundred thousand distinct CDR3 sequences, 10% to 15% found once; its top ten account for about 4%. Another study also made use of these data, one on yellow fever vaccine responses in identical twins.

The sequenced sample was memory (CD45RO+) T cells sorted from blood. Receptors were obtained from a young woman in good health.

This clonotype was observed a few times. The chain carries TRBV20-1 and TRBJ1-1; D might be TRBD1 (6 bases). The CDR3 sequence is 14 residues long. Germline V gene data show CDR1 as DFQATT and CDR2 as SNEGSKA (reference sequence). The V and J ends lost 5 bases and 3 bases respectively, with 16 bases between them. CDR3 bases: TGCAGTGCTCCCCGAAACAGGGTTGACACTGAAGCTTTCTTT. Protein sequence: CSAPRNRVDTEAFF.

For the CDR3, the DNA is TGTGCCAGCAGGATCTACAATGAGCAGTTCTTC. Translating gives CASRIYNEQFF. This sequence joins TRBV28 and TRBJ2-1; no clear D gene. CDR1 and CDR2 from the germline V gene are MDHEN and SYDVKM. The V gene lost 6 bases and the J gene lost 3 bases, with 3 bases spanning the gap. The CDR3 loop spans 11 amino acids.

The gene calls are TRBV28 and TRBJ2-1; tentatively, D is TRBD2 (7 bases). The V gene's germline CDR1 is MDHEN and CDR2 SYDVKM. V dropped 7 bases and J dropped 0 bases, with 19 bases sitting between them. The CDR3 extends over 17 amino acids. CDR3 in amino acids: CASIARRGGSSYNEQFF. In nucleotides, the CDR3 is TGTGCCAGCATCGCGCGGAGGGGGGGGAGCTCCTACAATGAGCAGTTCTTC.

The chain uses TRBV3-1 and TRBJ1-1, with 7 nucleotides matching TRBD1. Trimming cost V 7 bases and J 4 bases; bases outside gene matches: 3. Germline V gene data show CDR1 as LGHDT and CDR2 as YNNKEL (reference sequence). The CDR3 totals 12 residues. CDR3 amino acids: CASTNRGTEAFF. In nucleotides, the CDR3 is TGTGCCAGCACCAACAGGGGCACTGAAGCTTTCTTT.

The V call is TRBV12-3 or TRBV12-4, the J call TRBJ2-1; the match to TRBD2 covers 10 bases. V gave up 6 bases and J gave up 7 bases; unmatched junction bases: 12. The CDR3 has 16 residues. As DNA, the CDR3 is TGTGCCAGCAGCCTTATCGTTAGCGGGAGGAGAAATGAGCAGTTCTTC. Translation gives CASSLIVSGRRNEQFF.

This clonotype occurred many times. The rearrangement joins TRBV3-1 to TRBJ2-7, with TRBD2 matching 15 bases. Trimming cost V 4 bases and J 7 bases; bases outside gene matches: 8. The CDR3 covers 16 residues. The germline CDR1 and CDR2 sequences are LGHDT and YNNKEL (reference sequence). The chain's CDR3 is CASSPRTSGGAREQYF. CDR3 DNA: TGTGCCAGCAGCCCTCGGACTAGCGGGGGGGCCCGGGAGCAGTACTTC.

This chain joins TRBV5-1 and TRBJ2-1; D possibly corresponds to TRBD2 (6 bases). The germline gives CDR1 SGHRS, CDR2 YFSETQ. The CDR3 consists of 15 residues. V lost 2 bases, J lost 6 bases, and 15 bases lay in between. The CDR3, as DNA: TGCGCCAGCAGCTTTGGACTATTACTAAGCAATGAGCAGTTCTTC. The encoded protein is CASSFGLLLSNEQFF.

The J gene is TRBJ2-3, the V gene TRBV20-1; 7 bases map to TRBD2. Germline CDR1 reads DFQATT; CDR2 reads SNEGSKA (reference sequence). The CDR3 consists of 15 residues. The junction had 11 bases not matched to a gene; V was cut back by 6 bases and J by 2 bases. This CDR3 reads CSAPPLAEITDTQYF. The CDR3 bases are TGCAGTGCCCCCCCGCTAGCGGAGATCACAGATACGCAGTATTTT.

This clonotype was seen only a few times. The chain uses TRBV25-1 and TRBJ1-1; maybe TRBD1 (5 bases). Germline V gives CDR1 MGHDK, CDR2 SYGVNS. Deletions cut 1 base from V and 5 bases from J, with 14 bases between. The CDR3 covers 15 residues. The CDR3 protein is CASSEFQGVGTEAFF. The CDR3 region has the DNA TGTGCCAGCAGTGAATTCCAGGGAGTGGGTACTGAAGCTTTCTTT.

The chain uses TRBV12-5 and TRBJ2-1, with D perhaps TRBD1 (5 bases). CDR1 is LGHNT and CDR2 is FRNRAP in the germline V gene. Trimming shortened V by 6 bases and J by 0 bases, and 9 bases separated the two germline ends. The CDR3 has 14 residues. The CDR3 loop is CASGSQGSYNEQFF. DNA for the CDR3: TGTGCTAGTGGGTCGCAGGGCTCCTACAATGAGCAGTTCTTC.

This clonotype was seen only a few times. This chain uses TRBV7-3 with TRBJ2-5; D may be TRBD1 (6 bases). The germline CDR1 and CDR2 sequences are SGHTA and FQGTGA. The V and J ends lost 3 bases and 3 bases respectively, with 8 bases between them. This CDR3 comprises 13 residues. CDR3 in DNA: TGTGCCAGCAGCTTGGACAGTGAAGAGACCCAGTACTTC. Its translation is CASSLDSEETQYF.

This chain joins TRBV11-2 and TRBJ2-2; D unresolved. V was cut by 2 bases and J by 6 bases, with 10 bases left in between. Per germline, CDR1 SGHAT and CDR2 FQNNGV. The CDR3 extends over 14 amino acids. CDR3 sequence: CASSLSSFAGELFF. The CDR3 DNA follows: TGTGCCAGCAGCTTATCAAGTTTCGCCGGGGAGCTGTTTTTT.

This clonotype was seen more than once but under ten times. The V gene is TRBV20-1, the J gene TRBJ2-7, with D possibly being TRBD2 (5 bases). With 3 bases removed from V and 3 bases from J, the gap between germline ends came to 12 bases. CDR1 is DFQATT, CDR2 SNEGSKA, per germline (reference sequence). The CDR3 loop spans 13 amino acids. The CDR3 protein is CSASISRDYEQYF. CDR3 in DNA: TGCAGTGCTAGTATTTCCCGGGACTACGAGCAGTACTTC.

The chain uses TRBV6-1 and TRBJ2-5; TRBD1 agrees at 12 bases. This CDR3 region has 15 residues. The germline V gene has CDR1 MNHNS and CDR2 SASEGT. V shed 7 bases and J 7 bases; nucleotides not matched to a gene: 10. In DNA form, the CDR3 reads TGTGCCAGCACTAAACCGGGACAGGGGGCCGTGACCCAGTACTTC. Its translation: CASTKPGQGAVTQYF.

The chain combines TRBV20-1 with TRBJ1-6, with D perhaps TRBD1 (5 bases). V dropped 5 bases and J dropped 1 base, with 21 bases sitting between them. The CDR3 is made up of 18 amino acids. CDR1 is DFQATT and CDR2 is SNEGSKA in the germline V gene (reference sequence). CDR3 loop: CSAPLGRDRGSYNSPLHF. The CDR3 region has the DNA TGCAGTGCTCCCCTTGGACGGGACCGTGGGTCCTATAATTCACCCCTCCACTTT.

The V and J genes are TRBV20-1 and TRBJ2-5; 10 bases are a match to TRBD1. The CDR3 is 15 residues long. CDR1 and CDR2 from the germline V gene are DFQATT and SNEGSKA (reference sequence). The junction had 9 bases not matched to a gene; V was cut back by 3 bases and J by 5 bases. CDR3 coding DNA: TGCAGTGCTAGGCCCGGGACAGGGGTAGCGGAGACCCAGTACTTC. As protein: CSARPGTGVAETQYF.

This clonotype was seen at least ten times. This chain uses TRBV14 with TRBJ2-3; D assignment may be TRBD1 or TRBD2 (5 bases each). Looked up from germline, CDR1 is SGHDN and CDR2 is FVKESK. Trimming shortened V by 0 bases and J by 2 bases, and 15 bases separated the two germline ends. This CDR3 spans 17 amino acids. Here the CDR3 reads CASSQDFRDGYTDTQYF. The DNA for the CDR3 is TGTGCCAGCAGCCAAGACTTCCGGGACGGATACACAGATACGCAGTATTTT.

This sequence joins TRBV5-6 and TRBJ2-3; unclear D gene. The V end lost 3 bases, the J end lost 6 bases, and 14 bases lay between the germline ends. Per germline, CDR1 SGHDT and CDR2 YYEEEE. CDR3 length equals 14 residues. The CDR3 DNA reads TGTGCCAGCAGCTGGAGCCCCATGGACGATACGCAGTATTTT. This sequence encodes CASSWSPMDDTQYF.

This clonotype showed up many times. V usage is TRBV28 and J usage is TRBJ1-5; D perhaps matches TRBD1 (5 bases). The CDR3 is 14 residues long. The V and J ends lost 3 bases and 1 base respectively, with 7 bases between them. From germline, CDR1 is MDHEN and CDR2 SYDVKM. CDR3 protein: CASSLGGSNQPQHF. The CDR3 bases are TGTGCCAGCAGTTTGGGGGGAAGCAATCAGCCCCAGCATTTT.